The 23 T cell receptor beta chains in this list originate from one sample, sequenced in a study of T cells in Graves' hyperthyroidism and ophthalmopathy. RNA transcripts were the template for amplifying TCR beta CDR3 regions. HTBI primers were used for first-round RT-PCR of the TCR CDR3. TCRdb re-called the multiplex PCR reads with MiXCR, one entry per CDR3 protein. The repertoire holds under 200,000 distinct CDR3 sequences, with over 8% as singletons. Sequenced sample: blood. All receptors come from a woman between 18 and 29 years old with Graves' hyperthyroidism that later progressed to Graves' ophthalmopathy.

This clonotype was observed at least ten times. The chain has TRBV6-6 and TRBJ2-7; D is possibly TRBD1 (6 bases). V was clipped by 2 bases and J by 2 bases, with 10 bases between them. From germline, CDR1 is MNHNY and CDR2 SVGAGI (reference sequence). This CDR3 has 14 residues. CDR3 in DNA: TGTGCCAGCAGTTACGGGACATCGGCCTACGAGCAGTACTTC. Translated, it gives CASSYGTSAYEQYF.

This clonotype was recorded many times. CDR3 in DNA: TGTGCCAGCAGCGCCAGACAGGGTCACACTGAAGCTTTCTTT. It is translated as CASSARQGHTEAFF. V is TRBV9 and J is TRBJ1-1; 7 bases are shared with TRBD1. After removal of 3 bases from V and 3 bases from J, the junction contained 5 bases not matched to a gene. Germline V gene data show CDR1 as SGDLS and CDR2 as YYNGEE. The CDR3 sequence is 14 residues long.

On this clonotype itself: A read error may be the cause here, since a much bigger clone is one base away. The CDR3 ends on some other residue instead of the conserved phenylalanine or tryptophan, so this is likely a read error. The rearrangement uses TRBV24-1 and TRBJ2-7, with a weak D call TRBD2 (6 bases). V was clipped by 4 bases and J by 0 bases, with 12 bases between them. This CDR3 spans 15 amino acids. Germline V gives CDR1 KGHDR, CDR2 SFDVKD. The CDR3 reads CATSESGGPSYEQYL. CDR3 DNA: TGTGCCACCAGTGAGAGCGGAGGGCCCTCCTACGAGCAGTACCTC.

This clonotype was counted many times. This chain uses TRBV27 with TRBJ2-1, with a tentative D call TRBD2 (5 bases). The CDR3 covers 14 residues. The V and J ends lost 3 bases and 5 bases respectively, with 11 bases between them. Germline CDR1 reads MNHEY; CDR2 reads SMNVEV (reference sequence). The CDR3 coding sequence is TGTGCCAGCAGTTTCGGCGGGCGGAACAATGAGCAGTTCTTC. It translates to CASSFGGRNNEQFF.

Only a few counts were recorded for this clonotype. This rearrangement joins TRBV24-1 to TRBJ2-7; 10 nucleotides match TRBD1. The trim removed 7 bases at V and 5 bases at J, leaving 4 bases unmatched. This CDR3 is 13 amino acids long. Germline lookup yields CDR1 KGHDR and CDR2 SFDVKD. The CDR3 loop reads CATRGTGEHEQYF. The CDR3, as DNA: TGTGCCACCAGAGGGACAGGGGAGCACGAGCAGTACTTC.

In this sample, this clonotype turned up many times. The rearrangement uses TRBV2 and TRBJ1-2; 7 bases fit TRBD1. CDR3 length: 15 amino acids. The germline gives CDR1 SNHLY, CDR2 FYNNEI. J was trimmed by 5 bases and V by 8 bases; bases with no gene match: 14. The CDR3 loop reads CASSTSQGSRYGYTF. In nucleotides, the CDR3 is TGTGCCAGCTCAACGTCACAGGGGTCGCGTTATGGCTACACCTTC. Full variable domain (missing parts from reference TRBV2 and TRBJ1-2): EPEVTQTPSHQVTQMGQEVILRCVPISNHLYFYWYRQILGQKVEFLVSFYNNEISEKSEIFDDQFSVERPDGSNFTLKIRSTKLEDSAMYFCASSTSQGSRYGYTFGSGTRLTVV.

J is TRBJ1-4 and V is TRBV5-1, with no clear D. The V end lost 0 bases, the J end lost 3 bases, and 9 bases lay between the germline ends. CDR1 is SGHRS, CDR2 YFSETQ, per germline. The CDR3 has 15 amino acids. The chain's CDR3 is CASSLDGRANEKLFF. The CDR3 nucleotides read TGCGCCAGCAGCTTGGACGGGAGAGCTAATGAAAAACTGTTTTTT.

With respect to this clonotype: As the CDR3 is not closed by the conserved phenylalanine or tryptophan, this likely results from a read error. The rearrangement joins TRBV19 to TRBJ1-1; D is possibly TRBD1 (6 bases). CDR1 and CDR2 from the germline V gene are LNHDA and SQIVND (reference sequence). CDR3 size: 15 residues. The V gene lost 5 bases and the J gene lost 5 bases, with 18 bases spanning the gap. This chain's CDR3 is CASSFSTGLGTEAFL. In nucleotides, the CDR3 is TGTGCCAGTAGTTTTTCGACAGGATTGGGAACTGAAGCTTTCCTT.

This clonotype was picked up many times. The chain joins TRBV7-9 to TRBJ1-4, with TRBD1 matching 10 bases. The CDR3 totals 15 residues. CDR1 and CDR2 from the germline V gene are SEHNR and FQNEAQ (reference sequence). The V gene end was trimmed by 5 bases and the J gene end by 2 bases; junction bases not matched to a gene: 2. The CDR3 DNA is TGTGCCAGCAGCGGACAGGGGGTCACTAATGAAAAACTGTTTTTT. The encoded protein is CASSGQGVTNEKLFF.

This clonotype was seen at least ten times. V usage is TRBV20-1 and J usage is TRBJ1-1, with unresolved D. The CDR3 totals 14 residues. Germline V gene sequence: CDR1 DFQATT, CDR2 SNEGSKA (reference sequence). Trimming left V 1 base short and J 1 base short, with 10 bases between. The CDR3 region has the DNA TGCAGTGCTAGAGTCTGGGCGGCGAACACTGAAGCTTTCTTT. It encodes CSARVWAANTEAFF.

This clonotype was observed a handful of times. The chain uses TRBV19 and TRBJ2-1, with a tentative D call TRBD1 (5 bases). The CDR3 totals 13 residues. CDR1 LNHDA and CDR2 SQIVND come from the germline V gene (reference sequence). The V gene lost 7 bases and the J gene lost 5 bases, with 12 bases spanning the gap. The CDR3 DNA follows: TGTGCCAGTATGGGGCTAGGAGACAATGAGCAGTTCTTC. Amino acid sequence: CASMGLGDNEQFF.

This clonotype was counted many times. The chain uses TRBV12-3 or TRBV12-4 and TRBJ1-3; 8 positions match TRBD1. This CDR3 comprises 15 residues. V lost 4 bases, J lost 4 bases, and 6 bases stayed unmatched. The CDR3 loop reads CASSWSTGVGNTIYF. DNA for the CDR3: TGTGCCAGCAGTTGGTCGACAGGGGTAGGAAACACCATATATTTT.

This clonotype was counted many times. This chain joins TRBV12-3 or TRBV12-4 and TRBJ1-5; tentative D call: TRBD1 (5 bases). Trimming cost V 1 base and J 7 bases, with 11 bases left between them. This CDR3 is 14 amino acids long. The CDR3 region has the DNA TGTGCCAGCAGTTTAGTTGGGGGGGAACAGCCCCAGCATTTT. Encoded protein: CASSLVGGEQPQHF.

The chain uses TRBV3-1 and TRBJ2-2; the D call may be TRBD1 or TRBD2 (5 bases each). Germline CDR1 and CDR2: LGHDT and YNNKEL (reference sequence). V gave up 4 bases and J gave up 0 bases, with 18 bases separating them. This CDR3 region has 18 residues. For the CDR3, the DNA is TGTGCCAGCAGCCTGGTCTACAAATGGGGGTCGAACACCGGGGAGCTGTTTTTT. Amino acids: CASSLVYKWGSNTGELFF.

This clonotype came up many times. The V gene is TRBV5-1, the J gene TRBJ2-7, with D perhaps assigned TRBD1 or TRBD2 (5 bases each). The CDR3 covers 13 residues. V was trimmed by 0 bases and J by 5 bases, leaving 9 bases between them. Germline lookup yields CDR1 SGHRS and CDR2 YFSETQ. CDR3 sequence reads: CASSLEGRDEQYF. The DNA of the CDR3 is TGCGCCAGCAGCTTGGAGGGGCGGGACGAGCAGTACTTC.

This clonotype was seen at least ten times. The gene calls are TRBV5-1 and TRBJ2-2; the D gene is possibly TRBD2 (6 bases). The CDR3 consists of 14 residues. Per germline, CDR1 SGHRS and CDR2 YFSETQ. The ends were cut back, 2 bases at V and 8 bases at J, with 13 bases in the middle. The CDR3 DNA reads TGCGCCAGCAGCTTTGAGGGAGGAGCGGGGGAGCTGTTTTTT. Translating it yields CASSFEGGAGELFF.

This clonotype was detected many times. CDR3 bases: TGTGCCAGCAGCTTATGGGAGCGGGAGACCCAGTACTTC. This gives the protein CASSLWERETQYF. V and J are TRBV7-3 and TRBJ2-5; TRBD2 is a possible D gene (5 bases). In germline, CDR1 is SGHTA, CDR2 FQGTGA. CDR3 length: 13 residues. V was shortened by 2 bases and J by 5 bases, with 9 bases between the two germline ends.

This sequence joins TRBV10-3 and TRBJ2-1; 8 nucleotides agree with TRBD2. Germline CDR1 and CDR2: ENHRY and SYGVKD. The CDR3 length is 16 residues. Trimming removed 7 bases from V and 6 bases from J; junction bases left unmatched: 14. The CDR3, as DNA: TGTGCCATCACTCGCGCTGGGAGCGGGGGTTTCAATGAGCAGTTCTTC. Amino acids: CAITRAGSGGFNEQFF.

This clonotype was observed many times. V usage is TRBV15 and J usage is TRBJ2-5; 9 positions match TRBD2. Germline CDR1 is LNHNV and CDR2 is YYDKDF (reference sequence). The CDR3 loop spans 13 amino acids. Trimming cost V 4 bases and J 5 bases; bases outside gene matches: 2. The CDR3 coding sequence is TGTGCCACCAGCAATAGCGGGAGTGAGACCCAGTACTTC. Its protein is CATSNSGSETQYF.

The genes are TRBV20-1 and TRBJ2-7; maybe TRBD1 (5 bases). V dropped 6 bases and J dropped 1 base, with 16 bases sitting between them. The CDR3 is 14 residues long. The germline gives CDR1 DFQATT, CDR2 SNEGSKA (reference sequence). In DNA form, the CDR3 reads TGCAGTGCCGAAGACAGATCACCTTCCTACGAGCAGTACTTC. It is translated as CSAEDRSPSYEQYF.

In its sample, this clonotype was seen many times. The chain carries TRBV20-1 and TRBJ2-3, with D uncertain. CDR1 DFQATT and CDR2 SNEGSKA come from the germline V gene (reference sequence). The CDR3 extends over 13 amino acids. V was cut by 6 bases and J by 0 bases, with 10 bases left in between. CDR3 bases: TGCAGTGCCCGGACGGAGAGCACAGATACGCAGTATTTT. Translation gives CSARTESTDTQYF.

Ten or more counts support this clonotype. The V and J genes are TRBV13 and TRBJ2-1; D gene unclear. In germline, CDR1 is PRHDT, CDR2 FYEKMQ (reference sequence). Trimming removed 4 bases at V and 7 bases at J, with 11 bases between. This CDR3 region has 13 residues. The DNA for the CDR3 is TGTGCCAGCAGCTCCAGTATGCGTAATGAGCAGTTCTTC. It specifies CASSSSMRNEQFF.

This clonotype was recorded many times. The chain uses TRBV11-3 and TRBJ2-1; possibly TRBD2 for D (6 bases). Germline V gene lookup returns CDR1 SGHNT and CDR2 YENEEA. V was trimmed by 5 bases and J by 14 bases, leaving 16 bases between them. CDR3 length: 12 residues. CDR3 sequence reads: CASSEEGAPKFF. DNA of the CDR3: TGTGCCAGCAGCGAGGAGGGAGCCCCAAAGTTCTTC.